This TCR beta chain was captured in a study of beta chain features in type 1 diabetes. Investigators reverse transcribed all isolated RNA, so they sequenced expressed TCRB transcripts. Generated by immunoSEQ multiplex PCR, the TCRdb table keeps only in-frame clones and is missing some. The data hold more than 95,000 clones, with 17% observed a single time. General study results and limits: There was a moderate but significant shortening of TCRB CDR3s in all four CD4+ subsets of Type 1 diabetes patients.

With respect to this clone: Its cognate antigen is unknown.

The CDR3 spans 13 residues. The germline CDR1 and CDR2 sequences are SGHNT and YENEEA. The ends were cut back, 5 bases at V and 7 bases at J, with 12 bases in the middle. This chain connects TRBV11-3 to TRBJ2-1; D remains unclear. The sample comprised central memory CD4+ T cells from blood. This clonotype originated in a man between 18 and 29 years old with type 1 diabetes. The CDR3 is CASSTQPRNEQFF. The CDR3 DNA is TGTGCCAGCAGCACCCAACCACGGAATGAGCAGTTCTTC.